This T cell receptor beta chain stems from a study of cytomegalovirus exposure and HLA in healthy donors. Study overall: The 120 or so validation repertoires used a platform that matched the one used for the approximately 610 first-cohort repertoires, as a later analysis reported.

Assay: immunoSEQ multiplex PCR; the TCRdb copy retains only in-frame clones and omits some. The sample lists some 150,000 clones, 94% seen once, with less than 2% in the top ten. This receptor was taken from a man aged 18 to 29 in good health and CMV-seropositive. The sequencing input was PBMCs.

The CDR3 sequence: CAISARTPNTEAFF. DNA of the CDR3: TGTGCCATCAGTGCTCGGACACCGAACACTGAAGCTTTCTTT. The rearrangement joins TRBV10-3 to TRBJ1-1; the D gene is possibly TRBD1 (5 bases). CDR1 is ENHRY and CDR2 is SYGVKD in the germline V gene. Trimming shortened V by 4 bases and J by 1 base, and 10 bases separated the two germline ends. This CDR3 region has 14 residues.